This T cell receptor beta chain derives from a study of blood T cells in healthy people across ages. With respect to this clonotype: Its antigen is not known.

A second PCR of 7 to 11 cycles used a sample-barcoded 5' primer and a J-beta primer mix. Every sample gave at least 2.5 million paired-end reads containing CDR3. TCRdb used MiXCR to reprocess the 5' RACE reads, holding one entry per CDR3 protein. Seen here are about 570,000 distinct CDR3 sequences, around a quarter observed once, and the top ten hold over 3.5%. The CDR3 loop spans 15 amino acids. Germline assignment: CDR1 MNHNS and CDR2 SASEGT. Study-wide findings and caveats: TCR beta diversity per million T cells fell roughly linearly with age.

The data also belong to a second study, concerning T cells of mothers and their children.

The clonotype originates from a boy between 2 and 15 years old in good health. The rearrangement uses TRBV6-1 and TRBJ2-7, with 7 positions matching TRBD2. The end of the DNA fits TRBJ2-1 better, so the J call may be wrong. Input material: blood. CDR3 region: CASRLLAVKGNEQFF. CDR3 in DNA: TGTGCCAGCAGATTGCTAGCGGTTAAAGGTAATGAGCAGTTCTTC.